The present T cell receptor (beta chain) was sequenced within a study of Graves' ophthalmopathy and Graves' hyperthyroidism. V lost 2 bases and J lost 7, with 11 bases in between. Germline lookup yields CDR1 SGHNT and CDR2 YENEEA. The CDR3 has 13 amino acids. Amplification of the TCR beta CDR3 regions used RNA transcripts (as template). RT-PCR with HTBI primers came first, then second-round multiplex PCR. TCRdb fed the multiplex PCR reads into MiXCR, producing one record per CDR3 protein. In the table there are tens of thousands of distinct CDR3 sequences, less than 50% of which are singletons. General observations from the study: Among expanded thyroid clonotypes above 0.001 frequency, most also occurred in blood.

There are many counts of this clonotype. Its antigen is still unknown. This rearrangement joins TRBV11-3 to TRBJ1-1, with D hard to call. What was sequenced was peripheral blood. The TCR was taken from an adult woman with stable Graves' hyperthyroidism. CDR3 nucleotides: TGTGCCAGCAGCTTACGAGGCAAATATGAAGCTTTCTTT. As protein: CASSLRGKYEAFF.